Listed below are T cell receptor beta chains from one sample, sequenced in a study of memory CD4+ T cells and cytomegalovirus serostatus. The data were produced by immunoSEQ multiplex PCR, yet TCRdb's version contains in-frame clones alone and is incomplete. The sample holds about 56,000 clones; about 80% are singletons and the top ten take about 3%. Sequenced: memory CD4+ T cells from blood. The receptors were gathered from an adult in good health and CMV-seropositive. Each CDR3 is given with its conserved first and last residue. The D gene is left open where the match is weak. A clone size is listed for some rows: how often the clone was seen (once, few, many), or a class if it is expanded.

j_call: TRBJ2-3
clone_size: NA
v_call: TRBV11-3
d_call: NA
cdr3_length: 13
cdr3_aa: CASSLRISDTQYF
cdr3_nt: TGTGCCAGCAGCCTTCGGATTTCAGATACGCAGTATTTT

j_call: TRBJ2-4
clone_size: few
v_call: TRBV30
d_call: TRBD1
cdr3_length: 14
cdr3_aa: CAWGPGTGMYIQYF
cdr3_nt: TGTGCCTGGGGGCCCGGGACAGGGATGTACATTCAGTACTTC

j_call: TRBJ2-5
clone_size: few
v_call: TRBV11-3
d_call: TRBD1
cdr3_length: 14
cdr3_aa: CASSSDRPGETQYF
cdr3_nt: TGTGCCAGCAGCTCGGACAGGCCTGGAGAGACCCAGTACTTC

j_call: TRBJ1-5
clone_size: once
v_call: TRBV21-1
d_call: NA
cdr3_length: 15
cdr3_aa: CASSQMGGVSQPQHF
cdr3_nt: TGTGCCAGCTCCCAAATGGGGGGGGTTAGTCAGCCCCAGCATTTT

j_call: TRBJ1-2
clone_size: few
v_call: TRBV19
d_call: NA
cdr3_length: 12
cdr3_aa: CASSETGGGYTF
cdr3_nt: TGTGCCAGTAGTGAGACAGGCGGCGGCTACACCTTC

j_call: TRBJ2-6
clone_size: NA
v_call: TRBV9
d_call: TRBD2
cdr3_length: 18
cdr3_aa: CASSVQGSGRFGANVLTF
cdr3_nt: TGTGCCAGCAGCGTTCAGGGGAGCGGGAGATTTGGGGCCAACGTCCTGACTTTC

j_call: TRBJ2-3
clone_size: NA
v_call: TRBV10-2
d_call: TRBD2
cdr3_length: 14
cdr3_aa: CASSRLAGTDTQYF
cdr3_nt: TGCGCCAGCAGTCGACTAGCGGGAACAGATACGCAGTATTTT

j_call: TRBJ1-2
clone_size: NA
v_call: TRBV28
d_call: NA
cdr3_length: 12
cdr3_aa: CASNTGTGGYTF
cdr3_nt: TGTGCCAGCAATACGGGGACGGGTGGCTACACCTTC

j_call: TRBJ2-1
clone_size: once
v_call: TRBV27
d_call: TRBD2
cdr3_length: 17
cdr3_aa: CASSLTPGGEGSNEQFF
cdr3_nt: TGTGCCAGCAGTTTAACCCCGGGGGGTGAAGGAAGCAATGAGCAGTTCTTC

j_call: TRBJ2-6
clone_size: NA
v_call: TRBV28
d_call: NA
cdr3_length: 16
cdr3_aa: CASSSPGRSGANVLTF
cdr3_nt: TGTGCCAGCAGTTCTCCAGGCCGCTCTGGGGCCAACGTCCTGACTTTC

j_call: TRBJ2-1
clone_size: once
v_call: TRBV7-6
d_call: NA
cdr3_length: 13
cdr3_aa: CASSFRLAGEQFF
cdr3_nt: TGTGCCAGCAGCTTTAGGCTAGCCGGTGAGCAGTTCTTC

j_call: TRBJ1-5
clone_size: NA
v_call: TRBV27
d_call: NA
cdr3_length: 15
cdr3_aa: CASSLGLNSNQPQHF
cdr3_nt: TGTGCCAGCAGTTTAGGCCTGAATAGCAATCAGCCCCAGCATTTT

j_call: TRBJ2-7
clone_size: NA
v_call: TRBV10-2
d_call: NA
cdr3_length: 11
cdr3_aa: CATKDSYEQYF
cdr3_nt: TGCGCCACCAAGGACAGCTACGAGCAGTACTTC

j_call: TRBJ1-2
clone_size: few
v_call: TRBV7-9
d_call: TRBD1
cdr3_length: 17
cdr3_aa: CASSPGQDERIAYGYTF
cdr3_nt: TGTGCCAGCAGCCCGGGACAGGACGAGAGAATAGCATATGGCTACACCTTC

j_call: TRBJ2-7
clone_size: once
v_call: TRBV7-2
d_call: NA
cdr3_length: 15
cdr3_aa: CASSLDGQYSYEQYF
cdr3_nt: TGTGCCAGCAGCTTAGACGGCCAGTACTCCTACGAGCAGTACTTC

j_call: TRBJ2-3
clone_size: NA
v_call: TRBV27
d_call: NA
cdr3_length: 13
cdr3_aa: CASSLKDADTQYF
cdr3_nt: TGTGCCAGCAGTTTAAAGGATGCAGATACGCAGTATTTT

j_call: TRBJ2-5
clone_size: NA
v_call: TRBV18
d_call: TRBD1
cdr3_length: 15
cdr3_aa: CASSPRQGKQETQYF
cdr3_nt: TGTGCCAGCTCACCTCGACAGGGAAAACAAGAGACCCAGTACTTC

j_call: TRBJ1-3
clone_size: NA
v_call: TRBV7-2
d_call: NA
cdr3_length: 13
cdr3_aa: CASSSTLGNTIYF
cdr3_nt: TGTGCCAGCAGCTCGACATTAGGAAACACCATATATTTT

j_call: TRBJ2-5
clone_size: NA
v_call: TRBV7-3
d_call: TRBD1
cdr3_length: 14
cdr3_aa: CASSLTGRGETQYF
cdr3_nt: TGTGCCAGCAGCCTCACGGGCAGGGGGGAGACCCAGTACTTC

j_call: TRBJ1-1
clone_size: few
v_call: TRBV19
d_call: NA
cdr3_length: 13
cdr3_aa: CASSRRGLTEAFF
cdr3_nt: TGTGCCAGTAGTCGGAGGGGACTCACTGAAGCTTTCTTT

j_call: TRBJ2-3
clone_size: once
v_call: TRBV7-2
d_call: NA
cdr3_length: 12
cdr3_aa: CASSLRVDTQYF
cdr3_nt: TGTGCCAGCAGCTTAAGGGTGGATACGCAGTATTTT

j_call: TRBJ2-7
clone_size: NA
v_call: TRBV28
d_call: NA
cdr3_length: 14
cdr3_aa: CASSLLASPYEQYF
cdr3_nt: TGTGCCAGCAGTTTATTAGCCTCCCCTTACGAGCAGTACTTC